The 17 T cell receptor beta chains below were found in one sample sequenced in a study of control samples from healthy donors and cancer patients (dated by TCRdb to the early 2020s). Library generation was performed with the immunoSEQ multiplex PCR assay. TCRdb limited this immuneACCESS table to in-frame rearrangements with V and J called. A share of clones is missing; checked studies link under half to unresolved V genes, and the rest is unexplained. For this sample the table gives around 53,000 clones, of which 87% were detected only once. Clones ranked in the top ten supply more than 13% of the sample. The sequenced sample consisted of PBMCs. These receptor sequences come from a man between 60 and 75 years old with head and neck cancer.

J is TRBJ2-7 and V is TRBV27; possibly TRBD1 or TRBD2 for D (5 bases each). There are 15 residues in the CDR3. The germline V gene has CDR1 MNHEY and CDR2 SMNVEV (reference sequence). The V end lost 6 bases, the J end lost 0 bases, and 15 bases lay between the germline ends. CDR3 protein: CASSPSRDRSYEQYF. As DNA, the CDR3 is TGTGCCAGCAGCCCGAGCCGGGACCGCTCCTACGAGCAGTACTTC.

The chain has TRBV29-1 and TRBJ1-4; D might be TRBD1 (5 bases). Trimming shortened V by 1 base and J by 7 bases, and 7 bases separated the two germline ends. CDR1 and CDR2 from the germline V gene are SQVTM and ANQGSEA. The CDR3 length is 12 residues. CDR3 nucleotides: TGCAGCGTTGAAGCTGGGGGTGAAAAACTGTTTTTT. It encodes CSVEAGGEKLFF.

The sample holds a few counts of this clone. This chain uses TRBV30 with TRBJ1-1, with D possibly matching TRBD1 (5 bases). The V gene lost 3 bases and the J gene lost 7 bases, with 15 bases spanning the gap. The CDR3 contains 13 residues. CDR1 and CDR2 (germline): GTSNPN, SVGIG (reference sequence). This CDR3 reads CAWRVQGGVEAFF. Here the CDR3 DNA reads TGTGCCTGGAGAGTGCAGGGAGGAGTTGAAGCTTTCTTT.

This clone was seen a single time. The gene calls are TRBV24-1 and TRBJ1-2, with D unclear. The CDR3 is 13 residues long. Germline V gene lookup returns CDR1 KGHDR and CDR2 SFDVKD. V shed 2 bases and J shed 8 bases, with 11 bases lying between them. CDR3 bases: TGTGCCACCAGTGATTCGTGGTCTGTCGGCTACACCTTC. Amino acids: CATSDSWSVGYTF.

The chain combines TRBV5-5 with TRBJ1-4, with 9 nucleotides matching TRBD1. V lost 5 bases and J lost 6; bases outside the gene matches: 5. Germline V gives CDR1 SGHKS, CDR2 YYEKEE (reference sequence). The CDR3 loop spans 14 amino acids. The CDR3 DNA reads TGTGCCAGCAGAATGGGACAGGGCTATGAAAAACTGTTTTTT. This encodes CASRMGQGYEKLFF.

The chain has TRBV2 and TRBJ2-4, with a weak D call TRBD1 (7 bases). Trimming removed 11 bases from V and 0 bases from J, with 14 bases in between. This CDR3 comprises 14 residues. Germline-derived CDR1 and CDR2 are SNHLY and FYNNEI. CDR3 sequence: CAGGTDLAKNIQYF. The CDR3 nucleotides are TGTGCCGGCGGGACAGACTTAGCCAAAAACATTCAGTACTTC. Full variable domain (missing parts from reference TRBV2 and TRBJ2-4): EPEVTQTPSHQVTQMGQEVILRCVPISNHLYFYWYRQILGQKVEFLVSFYNNEISEKSEIFDDQFSVERPDGSNFTLKIRSTKLEDSAMYFCAGGTDLAKNIQYFGAGTRLSVL.

The sample holds a few counts of this clone. The chain has TRBV25-1 and TRBJ2-5; no firm D call. Trimming pared 3 bases from V and 1 base from J, leaving 12 bases between. Germline-derived CDR1 and CDR2 are MGHDK and SYGVNS. This CDR3 spans 15 amino acids. In DNA, the CDR3 is TGTGCCAGCAGTGATTATCCGGATTTCCAAGAGACCCAGTACTTC. Translation gives CASSDYPDFQETQYF. The full variable domain, its missing parts supplied by reference TRBV25-1 and TRBJ2-5, is EADIYQTPRYLVIGTGKKITLECSQTMGHDKMYWYQQDPGMELHLIHYSYGVNSTEKGDLSSESTVSRIRTEHFPLTLESARPSHTSQYLCASSDYPDFQETQYFGPGTRLLVL.

The rearrangement links TRBV11-2 to TRBJ1-4; D is ambiguous. Germline V gives CDR1 SGHAT, CDR2 FQNNGV. CDR3 length: 13 amino acids. Trimming removed 2 bases at V and 4 bases at J, with 5 bases between. The CDR3 region has the DNA TGTGCCAGCAGCTTAAGACATAATGAAAAACTGTTTTTT. It encodes CASSLRHNEKLFF. Filled out from reference TRBV11-2 and TRBJ1-4, the complete variable domain reads EAGVAQSPRYKIIEKRQSVAFWCNPISGHATLYWYQQILGQGPKLLIQFQNNGVVDDSQLPKDRFSAERLKGVDSTLKIQPAKLEDSAVYLCASSLRHNEKLFFGSGTQLSVL.

The chain couples TRBV7-2 to TRBJ1-5, with a possible D match to TRBD1 (6 bases). The CDR3 extends over 13 amino acids. Trimming removed 5 bases at V and 5 bases at J, with 10 bases between. Germline CDR1 and CDR2: SGHTA and FQGNSA. The CDR3 region is CASSRNRDQPQHF. DNA of the CDR3: TGTGCCAGCAGCCGGAACAGGGATCAGCCCCAGCATTTT.

The J gene is TRBJ2-4, the V gene TRBV7-9, with TRBD1 as a possible D gene (6 bases). The CDR3 length is 15 residues. The germline V gene encodes CDR1 SEHNR and CDR2 FQNEAQ (reference sequence). V was cut by 5 bases and J by 1 base, with 12 bases left in between. This CDR3 is CASSRSGVAKNIQYF. Here the CDR3 DNA reads TGTGCCAGCAGCCGGTCAGGGGTTGCCAAAAACATTCAGTACTTC.

This chain connects TRBV28 to TRBJ2-2; D is ambiguous. Trimming took 6 bases from V and 6 from J, leaving 11 bases between them. Germline loops: CDR1 MDHEN, CDR2 SYDVKM. This CDR3 has 13 amino acids. The CDR3 loop is CASSPSEPGELFF. CDR3 nucleotide sequence: TGTGCCAGCAGCCCCTCGGAGCCCGGGGAGCTGTTTTTT.

The chain combines TRBV18 with TRBJ2-7; no definite D call. The V gene's germline CDR1 is KGHSH and CDR2 LQKENI. The CDR3 sequence is 13 residues long. Trimming took off 2 bases at V and 3 bases at J, with 8 bases between the two ends. CDR3 DNA sequence: TGTGCCAGCTCACCAACCTCAGACTACGAGCAGTACTTC. It translates to CASSPTSDYEQYF.

The rearrangement uses TRBV2 and TRBJ2-5, with 7 bases that match TRBD1. The ends lost 6 bases at V and 1 base at J; junction bases unmatched: 5. Germline V gene data show CDR1 as SNHLY and CDR2 as FYNNEI. The CDR3 contains 14 residues. The CDR3 nucleotides are TGTGCCAGCAGGAGTGGACAGGTCCAAGAGACCCAGTACTTC. Its translation is CASRSGQVQETQYF. Using reference TRBV2 and TRBJ2-5 for the parts outside the CDR3, the full variable domain is EPEVTQTPSHQVTQMGQEVILRCVPISNHLYFYWYRQILGQKVEFLVSFYNNEISEKSEIFDDQFSVERPDGSNFTLKIRSTKLEDSAMYFCASRSGQVQETQYFGPGTRLLVL.

The count of this clone is one. The chain joins TRBV5-1 to TRBJ2-2; the match to TRBD2 covers 8 bases. Germline V gives CDR1 SGHRS, CDR2 YFSETQ. The trim removed 5 bases at V and 0 bases at J, leaving 3 bases unmatched. The CDR3 extends over 15 amino acids. CDR3 DNA: TGCGCCAGCAGGGCGGGAGGACCGAACACCGGGGAGCTGTTTTTT. Translation gives CASRAGGPNTGELFF.

V gene TRBV6-1 combines with J gene TRBJ1-6; TRBD1 is a possible D gene (5 bases). The germline V gene encodes CDR1 MNHNS and CDR2 SASEGT. V lost 2 bases to trimming and J lost 10 bases, with 12 bases between them. The CDR3 contains 14 residues. The CDR3 nucleotides are TGTGCCAGCAGTGAACAGGGAATACACTCACCCCTCCACTTT. It codes for CASSEQGIHSPLHF.

The rearrangement links TRBV2 to TRBJ1-5; D unresolved. Trimming pared 0 bases from V and 5 bases from J, leaving 8 bases between. Germline CDR1 is SNHLY and CDR2 is FYNNEI. The CDR3 runs 14 residues. This CDR3 is CASSEAGGYQPQHF. DNA for the CDR3: TGTGCCAGCAGTGAAGCAGGAGGTTATCAGCCCCAGCATTTT.

This clone came up a few times. The rearrangement links TRBV3-1 (or the pseudogene TRBV3-2) to TRBJ2-7, with 8 nucleotides matching TRBD1. The CDR3 runs to 13 residues. With V trimmed by 6 bases and J by 2 bases, 3 bases remained unmatched. Germline loops: CDR1 LGHDT, CDR2 YNNKEL (reference sequence). The CDR3 region has the DNA TGTGCCAGCAGACCAGGGGGCACCTACGAGCAGTACTTC. It encodes CASRPGGTYEQYF.